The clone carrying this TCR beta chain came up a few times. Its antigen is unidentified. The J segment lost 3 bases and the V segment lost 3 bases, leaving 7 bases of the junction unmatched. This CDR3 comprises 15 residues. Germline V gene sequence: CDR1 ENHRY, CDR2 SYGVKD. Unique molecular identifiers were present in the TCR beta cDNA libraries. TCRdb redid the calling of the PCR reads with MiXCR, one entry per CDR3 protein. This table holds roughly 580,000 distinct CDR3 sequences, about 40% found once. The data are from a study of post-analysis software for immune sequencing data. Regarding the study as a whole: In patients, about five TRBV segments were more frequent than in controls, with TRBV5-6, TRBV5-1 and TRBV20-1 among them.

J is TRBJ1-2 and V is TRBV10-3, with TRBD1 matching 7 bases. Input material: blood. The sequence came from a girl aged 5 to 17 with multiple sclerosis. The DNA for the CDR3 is TGTGCCATCAGTGATTCTACCGACAGGGACTATGGCTACACCTTC. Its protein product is CAISDSTDRDYGYTF.